Each of the 32 T cell receptor beta chains below was sequenced from the same sample in a study of glioma-infiltrating T cells after dendritic cell vaccination (dated by TCRdb to the mid-2010s). The method was the immunoSEQ multiplex PCR assay. The table comes from immuneACCESS by way of TCRdb, which keeps in-frame sequences with V and J called. Part of the clones is missing from these tables; in studies checked, under half for an unresolved V gene and the rest for unknown reasons. Counted in this sample were about 73,000 clones; roughly 82% of them appeared once. 2.1% of the sample rests with the top ten. The sequencing here drew on blood, taken before dendritic cell vaccination. These receptors came from a human donor with glioblastoma.

This chain joins TRBV5-1 and TRBJ2-4; the D gene is possibly TRBD1 (5 bases). Germline V gene sequence: CDR1 SGHRS, CDR2 YFSETQ. The ends were cut back, 4 bases at V and 1 base at J, with 18 bases in the middle. The CDR3 length is 17 residues. DNA of the CDR3: TGCGCCAGCAGCCCCGACTCAGGGTTAGGCGCCAAAAACATTCAGTACTTC. Residues: CASSPDSGLGAKNIQYF.

In its sample, this clone ranks as medium-sized. The CDR3 loop reads CASSPLAGGPDTQYF. In DNA, the CDR3 is TGTGCCAGCAGTCCGCTAGCGGGGGGGCCAGATACGCAGTATTTT. The chain couples TRBV6-1 to TRBJ2-3, with TRBD2 matching over 12 bases. This CDR3 is 15 amino acids long. CDR1 is MNHNS, CDR2 SASEGT, per germline. Germline trimming cut 5 bases from V and 4 bases from J; bases unmatched to any gene: 4.

This clone was observed a few times. The chain uses TRBV6-5 and TRBJ2-1, with TRBD1 identical over 9 bases. Germline trimming cut 6 bases from V and 7 bases from J; bases unmatched to any gene: 10. Germline V gene lookup returns CDR1 MNHEY and CDR2 SVGAGI. The CDR3 is 15 amino acids. CDR3 region: CASRQGGTGTNEQFF. For the CDR3, the DNA is TGTGCCAGCAGACAAGGAGGGACAGGGACGAATGAGCAGTTCTTC.

The V gene is TRBV19, the J gene TRBJ1-5, with D perhaps TRBD1 (6 bases). The CDR3 extends over 16 amino acids. The V and J ends lost 2 bases and 4 bases respectively, with 15 bases between them. The germline V gene has CDR1 LNHDA and CDR2 SQIVND (reference sequence). This CDR3 reads CASSIQAGAVNQPQHF. CDR3 sequence (DNA): TGTGCCAGTAGTATACAAGCAGGGGCCGTTAATCAGCCCCAGCATTTT.

The J gene is TRBJ2-7, the V gene TRBV6-1; 8 bases are a match to TRBD2. This CDR3 region has 14 residues. Per germline, CDR1 MNHNS and CDR2 SASEGT. Trimming at V came to 6 bases and at J to 2 bases, leaving 6 bases not matched to a gene. The CDR3 region is CASSTGGAAYEQYF. CDR3 nucleotide sequence: TGTGCCAGCAGCACCGGGGGGGCGGCCTACGAGCAGTACTTC.

V usage is TRBV5-1 and J usage is TRBJ2-5, with 9 bases aligning to TRBD2. The V segment lost 0 bases and the J segment 4 bases; nucleotides outside the gene matches: 10. The CDR3 length is 17 residues. The V gene's germline CDR1 is SGHRS and CDR2 YFSETQ. The DNA for the CDR3 is TGCGCCAGCAGCTTGGGACCTGGCGGGGGGGCTGGAGAGACCCAGTACTTC. It codes for CASSLGPGGGAGETQYF.

There are a few counts of this clone. The rearrangement joins TRBV21-1 to TRBJ2-7; no DNA check was done on the table's D call, TRBD1. TRBV21-1 is a pseudogene. The CDR3 contains 15 residues. The CDR3 DNA reads TGTGCCAGCAGCAAATCGAACAGGGCCGACTACGAGCAGTACGTC. Its protein is CASSKSNRADYEQYV.

This chain links TRBV5-4 with TRBJ1-2, with 9 nucleotides matching TRBD1. Germline CDR1 is SGHNT and CDR2 is YYREEE (reference sequence). V lost 0 bases and J lost 6; bases outside the gene matches: 3. The CDR3 spans 14 residues. The DNA of the CDR3 is TGTGCCAGCAGCTTGGGGGACAGGGAGGATGGCTACACCTTC. Residues: CASSLGDREDGYTF.

The chain carries TRBV18 and TRBJ2-2; TRBD2 aligns across 7 bases. Germline trimming cut 4 bases from V and 3 bases from J; bases unmatched to any gene: 5. CDR3 length equals 15 residues. Germline CDR1 and CDR2: KGHSH and LQKENI. CDR3 coding DNA: TGTGCCAGCTCACAAACTAGCGCCCACACCGGGGAGCTGTTTTTT. Translated: CASSQTSAHTGELFF.

CDR3 nucleotides: TGTGCCAGCAGTGAACATCCAGGGGTACCAGGGGGCGGCTATGGCTACACCTTC. Translated: CASSEHPGVPGGGYGYTF. This rearrangement joins TRBV25-1 to TRBJ1-2, with 8 bases aligning to TRBD1. V lost 2 bases to trimming and J lost 4 bases; unmatched junction nucleotides: 15. This CDR3 region has 18 residues. The V gene's germline CDR1 is MGHDK and CDR2 SYGVNS.

CDR3 protein: CASSLAPQRTGSRRFGGYTF. DNA of the CDR3: TGTGCCAGCAGTTTAGCCCCACAACGGACAGGTTCGAGGAGGTTCGGTGGCTACACCTTC. V is TRBV27 and J is TRBJ1-2; the match to TRBD1 covers 7 bases. Germline CDR1 MNHEY, CDR2 SMNVEV (reference sequence). The CDR3 has 20 amino acids. V shed 2 bases, J shed 7 bases, and the junction held 25 bases outside the gene matches.

In this sample, this clone turned up once. The rearrangement joins TRBV6-1 to TRBJ2-1, with 10 bases lining up with TRBD2. This CDR3 is built from 15 residues. Germline CDR1 is MNHNS and CDR2 is SASEGT. The V segment lost 0 bases and the J segment 8 bases; nucleotides outside the gene matches: 4. The CDR3 region has the DNA TGTGCCAGCAGTGAAGCCGGTAGCGGGAGGTATGAGCAGTTCTTC. It specifies CASSEAGSGRYEQFF.

V and J are TRBV4-2 and TRBJ2-1; 8 bases agree with TRBD2. CDR1 is LGHNA, CDR2 YNFKEQ, per germline. CDR3 size: 14 residues. Losses at the gene ends were 5 bases for V and 5 bases for J; bases not matched to a gene: 5. CDR3 sequence: CASSLSGGDNEQFF. The CDR3 DNA sequence: TGTGCCAGCAGCTTGAGCGGGGGAGACAATGAGCAGTTCTTC.

The gene calls are TRBV4-1 and TRBJ2-2; 10 positions match TRBD1. The germline gives CDR1 MGHRA, CDR2 YSYEKL. The V gene end was trimmed by 3 bases and the J gene end by 5 bases; junction bases not matched to a gene: 18. The CDR3 spans 20 residues. As DNA, the CDR3 is TGCGCCAGCAGCCACCCCCGGGACAGGGGTTTGAGTCGGGTGACCGGGGAGCTGTTTTTT. Amino acids: CASSHPRDRGLSRVTGELFF.

The rearrangement uses TRBV6-1 and TRBJ2-7; tentatively, D is TRBD2 (6 bases). V lost 1 base and J lost 0, with 10 bases in between. Germline CDR1 and CDR2: MNHNS and SASEGT. This CDR3 has 15 residues. Here the CDR3 DNA reads TGTGCCAGCAGTGAAGGGGTCGGGAGCTCCTACGAGCAGTACGTC. It is translated as CASSEGVGSSYEQYV.

Turning to this clone: The same CDR3 arises from other DNA sequences in this sample as well. The CDR3 DNA reads TGTGCCAGCAGTCCTAGGGACAGTTCCTACGAGCAGTACTTC. Its protein product is CASSPRDSSYEQYF. J is TRBJ2-7 and V is TRBV6-6; 7 bases align to TRBD1. CDR1 MNHNY and CDR2 SVGAGI come from the germline V gene (reference sequence). The CDR3 is made up of 14 amino acids. Trimming took 5 bases from V and 1 from J; bases not matched to a gene: 5.

The chain links TRBV5-4 to TRBJ1-3, with D unclear. The CDR3 runs 13 residues. V gave up 4 bases and J gave up 3 bases, with 8 bases separating them. Germline V gene data show CDR1 as SGHNT and CDR2 as YYREEE (reference sequence). The DNA for the CDR3 is TGTGCCAGCAGCCGGGATATTGGAAACACCATATATTTT. Translating gives CASSRDIGNTIYF.

V and J are TRBV6-1 and TRBJ1-4, with 7 nucleotides matching TRBD1. CDR3 length: 15 residues. V dropped 6 bases and J dropped 4; count of bases not matched to a gene: 8. The germline CDR1 and CDR2 sequences are MNHNS and SASEGT. Written as DNA, the CDR3 is TGTGCCAGCAGCTCGCCGGGACAGCATAATGAAAAACTGTTTTTT. It is translated as CASSSPGQHNEKLFF.

V usage is TRBV5-1 and J usage is TRBJ2-3, with a tentative D call TRBD2 (5 bases). The germline V and J ends were trimmed by 1 base and 1 base, with 10 bases remaining between them. Germline assignment: CDR1 SGHRS and CDR2 YFSETQ. This CDR3 has 15 amino acids. CDR3 loop: CASSLSVGGTDTQYF. The CDR3 nucleotides read TGCGCCAGCAGCTTGTCGGTCGGGGGCACAGATACGCAGTATTTT.

The chain joins TRBV5-1 to TRBJ1-1; D is ambiguous. Germline CDR1 is SGHRS and CDR2 is YFSETQ. Trimming stripped 0 bases from V and 5 bases from J, with 14 bases between. The CDR3 has 15 amino acids. CDR3 nucleotide sequence: TGCGCCAGCAGCTTGGATGTACCCCGGGAGACTGAAGCTTTCTTT. Encoded protein: CASSLDVPRETEAFF.

This clone has a handful of counts. The chain has TRBV18 and TRBJ2-7; D may be TRBD1 or TRBD2 (6 bases each). CDR3 length: 13 amino acids. V lost 6 bases and J lost 7, with 16 bases in between. CDR1 and CDR2 from the germline V gene are KGHSH and LQKENI. DNA of the CDR3: TGTGCCAGCTCTCCAGTGGGGGCGGGGGAGCAGTACGTC. Translation gives CASSPVGAGEQYV.

This chain uses TRBV30 with TRBJ1-4; 10 bases fit TRBD1. J gave up 4 bases and V 3 bases, and 14 bases lay outside the gene matches. The CDR3 is 18 residues long. Germline V gives CDR1 GTSNPN, CDR2 SVGIG (reference sequence). In nucleotides, the CDR3 is TGTGCCTGGAGATTCCGGGACAGGGGAGGAGGGGGTAATGAAAAACTGTTTTTT. Protein: CAWRFRDRGGGGNEKLFF.

The chain has TRBV6-4 and TRBJ2-3, with D possibly being TRBD2 (6 bases). Germline V gene sequence: CDR1 MRHNA, CDR2 SNTAGT. V was trimmed by 0 bases and J by 5 bases, leaving 12 bases between them. The CDR3 covers 15 residues. CDR3 DNA: TGTGCCAGCAGTGACTCGGGACTTGGGGGAGATACGCAGTATTTT. Translated, it gives CASSDSGLGGDTQYF.

V is TRBV19 and J is TRBJ2-3, with TRBD2 matching over 10 bases. The CDR3 runs to 16 residues. Losses at the gene ends were 9 bases for V and 6 bases for J; bases not matched to a gene: 15. Per germline, CDR1 LNHDA and CDR2 SQIVND (reference sequence). DNA of the CDR3: TGTGCCAGGTTTTGGGAGAGCGGGGGGGCCAGGGATACGCAGTATTTT. Its translation is CARFWESGGARDTQYF.

This clone came up a few times. J is TRBJ1-1 and V is TRBV27, with TRBD1 matching 9 bases. The germline V gene encodes CDR1 MNHEY and CDR2 SMNVEV (reference sequence). The CDR3 has 13 amino acids. Unmatched junction bases numbered 8, after V lost 6 bases and J lost 9 bases. Here the CDR3 reads CASRDRGFGKAFF. The CDR3 DNA reads TGTGCCAGCAGGGACAGGGGTTTTGGAAAAGCTTTCTTT.

This clone was recorded a few times. The chain joins TRBV2 to TRBJ2-3; 9 nucleotides agree with TRBD2. The length of the CDR3 is 16 residues. In germline, CDR1 is SNHLY, CDR2 FYNNEI. Germline trimming cut 5 bases from V and 3 bases from J; bases unmatched to any gene: 9. CDR3 loop: CASSPQGLARTDTQYF. In DNA, the CDR3 is TGTGCCAGCAGTCCACAAGGACTAGCGAGGACAGATACGCAGTATTTT. Full variable domain (rest looked up from reference TRBV2 and TRBJ2-3): EPEVTQTPSHQVTQMGQEVILRCVPISNHLYFYWYRQILGQKVEFLVSFYNNEISEKSEIFDDQFSVERPDGSNFTLKIRSTKLEDSAMYFCASSPQGLARTDTQYFGPGTRLTVL.

The chain carries TRBV5-1 and TRBJ2-3; 9 bases fit TRBD1. In germline, CDR1 is SGHRS, CDR2 YFSETQ. The CDR3 consists of 17 residues. V dropped 1 base and J dropped 3; count of bases not matched to a gene: 9. CDR3 protein: CASSLNGGQGTTDTQYF. For the CDR3, the DNA is TGCGCCAGCAGCTTGAACGGTGGACAGGGGACGACAGATACGCAGTATTTT.

The V and J genes are TRBV19 and TRBJ2-7; 8 bases fit TRBD1. Germline V CDR1 and CDR2: LNHDA, SQIVND (reference sequence). The CDR3 has 14 amino acids. The ends lost 4 bases at V and 4 bases at J; junction bases unmatched: 6. CDR3 region: CASSTSGTGYEQYF. The DNA of the CDR3 is TGTGCCAGTAGTACATCCGGGACAGGTTACGAGCAGTACTTC.

The chain is built from TRBV20-1 and TRBJ1-2; D call uncertain. CDR1 DFQATT and CDR2 SNEGSKA come from the germline V gene (reference sequence). CDR3 length: 11 residues. Trimming removed 4 bases at V and 5 bases at J, with 8 bases between. The chain's CDR3 is CSANGGYGYTF. The CDR3 region has the DNA TGCAGTGCTAATGGAGGGTATGGCTACACCTTC.

This clone has a handful of counts. The V and J genes are TRBV6-1 and TRBJ2-7, with 10 bases lining up with TRBD1. With 6 bases clipped from V and 4 bases from J, the junction kept 0 bases outside the gene matches. The CDR3 runs 12 residues. CDR1 and CDR2 from the germline V gene are MNHNS and SASEGT. The CDR3 is CASRDRGYEQYV. Here the CDR3 DNA reads TGTGCCAGCAGGGACAGGGGGTACGAGCAGTACGTC.

The chain recombines TRBV5-3 with TRBJ1-6; no reliable D call. TRBV5-3 is designated an ORF whose function remains uncertain. The CDR3 loop spans 17 amino acids. Trimming shortened V by 4 bases and J by 4 bases, and 18 bases separated the two germline ends. CDR3: CARSPHGETPYNSPLHF. CDR3 in DNA: TGTGCCAGAAGCCCCCACGGGGAGACCCCTTATAATTCACCCCTCCACTTT.

This chain links TRBV16 with TRBJ1-1, with D uncertain. Trimming left V 2 bases short and J 1 base short, with 11 bases between. The CDR3 sequence is 15 residues long. The germline V gene has CDR1 KGHSY and CDR2 FQNENV. CDR3 coding DNA: TGTGCCAGCAGCCAAAAGGAGCGTGCGAACACTGAAGCTTTCTTT. This gives the protein CASSQKERANTEAFF. Drawing the rest from reference TRBV16 and TRBJ1-1, the complete variable domain is GEEVAQTPKHLVRGEGQKAKLYCAPIKGHSYVFWYQQVLKNEFKFLISFQNENVFDETGMPKERFSAKCLPNSPCSLEIQATKLEDSAVYFCASSQKERANTEAFFGQGTRLTVV.